This entry lists 22 T cell receptor beta chains sequenced from one sample in a study of blood T cell repertoires in COVID-19 (dated by TCRdb to 2018 to 2020). The library was built by means of the immunoSEQ multiplex PCR assay. TCRdb took over this immuneACCESS table, retaining in-frame rearrangements with V and J assigned. Such tables are incomplete; in checked studies, under half of the missing clones stem from an unresolved V gene, and the remainder is unexplained. For this sample the table gives approximately 210,000 clones, of which roughly 86% were detected only once. Together, the top ten hold roughly 5% of the sample. The sample was peripheral blood. The receptor set was obtained from a woman in her seventies with active or convalescent COVID-19.

J is TRBJ2-6 and V is TRBV5-1; no clear D. The CDR3 totals 13 residues. Germline CDR1 SGHRS, CDR2 YFSETQ. V was shortened by 4 bases and J by 4 bases, with 6 bases between the two germline ends. The CDR3 DNA is TGCGCCAGCAGCGCGCCGGGGGCCAACGTCCTGACTTTC. This gives the protein CASSAPGANVLTF. Variable domain in full (rest from reference TRBV5-1 and TRBJ2-6): KAGVTQTPRYLIKTRGQQVTLSCSPISGHRSVSWYQQTPGQGLQFLFEYFSETQRNKGNFPGRFSGRQFSNSRSEMNVSTLELGDSALYLCASSAPGANVLTFGAGSRLTVL.

This clone has a single count. The CDR3 is CASSATQGQWYGYTF. Here the CDR3 DNA reads TGTGCCAGCAGCGCGACTCAGGGCCAATGGTATGGCTACACCTTC. V usage is TRBV7-2 and J usage is TRBJ1-2, with a tentative D call TRBD1 (5 bases). CDR3 length equals 15 residues. V was trimmed by 5 bases and J by 5 bases, leaving 18 bases between them. Germline V lookup: CDR1 SGHTA, CDR2 FQGNSA.

V is TRBV15 and J is TRBJ2-7; D gene ambiguous. V lost 0 bases to trimming and J lost 4 bases, with 19 bases between them. The CDR3 length is 17 residues. From germline, CDR1 is LNHNV and CDR2 YYDKDF (reference sequence). CDR3 amino acids: CATSRDDYDGWRYEQYF. CDR3 sequence (DNA): TGTGCCACCAGCAGAGATGATTACGACGGATGGAGATACGAGCAGTACTTC.

This rearrangement joins TRBV6-5 to TRBJ2-7; perhaps TRBD1 as D (7 bases). This CDR3 has 14 amino acids. V was clipped by 6 bases and J by 3 bases, with 15 bases between them. CDR1 MNHEY and CDR2 SVGAGI come from the germline V gene. The chain's CDR3 is CASSPYRGGYEQYF. Here the CDR3 DNA reads TGTGCCAGCAGCCCATACAGGGGAGGCTACGAGCAGTACTTC.

The J gene is TRBJ1-1, the V gene TRBV12-3 or TRBV12-4; D might be TRBD1 (5 bases). The CDR3 runs to 13 residues. The V and J ends lost 3 bases and 1 base respectively, with 6 bases between them. CDR3 in DNA: TGTGCCAGCAGTTTTACAGGGAACACTGAAGCTTTCTTT. It yields the protein CASSFTGNTEAFF.

This chain joins TRBV18 and TRBJ2-7; D might be TRBD1 (5 bases). The CDR3 has 13 residues. Trimming took 5 bases from V and 1 from J, leaving 9 bases between them. The germline gives CDR1 KGHSH, CDR2 LQKENI. In nucleotides, the CDR3 is TGTGCCAGCTCAAGATCAGGGTCCTACGAGCAGTACTTC. This sequence encodes CASSRSGSYEQYF.

The chain uses TRBV19 and TRBJ1-5, with D tentatively TRBD1 (5 bases). This CDR3 has 15 amino acids. Per the germline V gene, CDR1 is LNHDA and CDR2 is SQIVND (reference sequence). The V and J ends lost 1 base and 0 bases respectively, with 7 bases between them. The CDR3: CASSIGTFSNQPQHF. The DNA of the CDR3 is TGTGCCAGTAGTATAGGGACATTTAGCAATCAGCCCCAGCATTTT.

The chain employs TRBV6-5 and TRBJ1-2; a weak D match, TRBD1 (6 bases). This CDR3 region has 15 residues. Germline-derived CDR1 and CDR2 are MNHEY and SVGAGI. V was pared by 2 bases and J by 2 bases, with 12 bases between. The CDR3 bases are TGTGCCAGCAGTTACGTAACAGGGTTCAACTATGGCTACACCTTC. As protein: CASSYVTGFNYGYTF.

A remark on this clone: The conserved closing phenylalanine or tryptophan is absent in this CDR3, likely reflecting a read error. The limits of the CDR3 on the DNA are not certain, so only TCRdb's listed CDR3 is given. V is TRBV5-4 and J is TRBJ2-7; TRBD2 was called by the table and not checked on the DNA. In germline, CDR1 is SGHNT, CDR2 YYREEE (reference sequence). The CDR3 spans 14 residues, counting both ends. CDR3 amino acids: CASSSDGLAGGGRL.

The chain is built from TRBV3-1 (or the pseudogene TRBV3-2) and TRBJ1-1; D is unclear. Germline assignment: CDR1 LGHDT and CDR2 YNNKEL (reference sequence). CDR3 size: 15 residues. Trimming stripped 1 base from V and 1 base from J, with 10 bases between. The CDR3 reads CASSQGGQTNTEAFF. The CDR3 DNA is TGTGCCAGCAGCCAAGGAGGGCAGACGAACACTGAAGCTTTCTTT.

The chain has TRBV18 and TRBJ2-5; possible D gene TRBD2, 7 bases. Germline V lookup: CDR1 KGHSH, CDR2 LQKENI. V lost 3 bases to trimming and J lost 5 bases, with 13 bases between them. CDR3 length: 14 amino acids. The CDR3 loop reads CASSPGGGTETQYF. The CDR3 DNA reads as TGTGCCAGCTCACCGGGAGGGGGGACGGAGACCCAGTACTTC.

This chain uses TRBV5-6 with TRBJ1-4, with 7 bases identical to TRBD1. The V and J ends lost 2 bases and 10 bases, in that order; junction bases with no gene match: 14. In germline, CDR1 is SGHDT, CDR2 YYEEEE. This CDR3 comprises 16 residues. The CDR3: CASSFSTSDRSGKLFF. The CDR3 coding sequence is TGTGCCAGCAGCTTTTCAACCTCGGACAGGAGTGGAAAACTGTTTTTT. The entire variable domain, with the rest obtained from reference TRBV5-6 and TRBJ1-4, is as follows: DAGVTQSPTHLIKTRGQQVTLRCSPKSGHDTVSWYQQALGQGPQFIFQYYEEEERQRGNFPDRFSGHQFPNYSSELNVNALLLGDSALYLCASSFSTSDRSGKLFFGSGTQLSVL.

The gene calls are TRBV20-1 and TRBJ2-5; TRBD1 agrees at 7 bases. The V and J ends lost 5 bases and 9 bases, in that order; junction bases with no gene match: 6. Germline V lookup: CDR1 DFQATT, CDR2 SNEGSKA (reference sequence). The CDR3 length is 11 residues. CDR3 sequence reads: CSAPTGLAQYF. The CDR3 DNA is TGCAGTGCTCCGACAGGGTTGGCCCAGTACTTC.

This clone was counted between two and nine times. The J gene is TRBJ1-5, the V gene TRBV2; 8 bases agree with TRBD1. The CDR3 spans 15 residues. Trimming cost V 1 base and J 3 bases; bases outside gene matches: 2. The germline V gene encodes CDR1 SNHLY and CDR2 FYNNEI. CDR3 region: CASSEGRGLNQPQHF. The CDR3 DNA reads TGTGCCAGCAGTGAAGGCAGGGGGCTCAATCAGCCCCAGCATTTT.

This chain connects TRBV7-2 to TRBJ2-5; TRBD1 matches at 7 bases. V lost 5 bases and J lost 2; bases outside the gene matches: 8. The CDR3 covers 15 residues. Germline-derived CDR1 and CDR2 are SGHTA and FQGNSA. CDR3 region: CASSLTGQIQETQYF. The CDR3 bases are TGTGCCAGCAGCCTCACGGGACAGATACAAGAGACCCAGTACTTC.

V usage is TRBV5-1 and J usage is TRBJ1-2, with D uncertain. CDR1 and CDR2 from the germline V gene are SGHRS and YFSETQ. The V end lost 3 bases, the J end lost 5 bases, and 17 bases lay between the germline ends. The CDR3 loop spans 15 amino acids. The CDR3 coding sequence is TGCGCCAGCAGCTCCACATCACCAACGGGTTATGGCTACACCTTC. Translation gives CASSSTSPTGYGYTF.

The V gene is TRBV28, the J gene TRBJ2-7, with D maybe TRBD2 (6 bases). Trimming shortened V by 5 bases and J by 6 bases, and 14 bases separated the two germline ends. Germline CDR1 and CDR2: MDHEN and SYDVKM. CDR3 length: 13 amino acids. The CDR3 region is CASSLGTPIEQYF. DNA of the CDR3: TGTGCCAGCAGTCTCGGGACTCCTATCGAGCAGTACTTC.

The CDR3 sequence: CASGQGSATNEKLFF. In nucleotides, the CDR3 is TGTGCCAGCGGACAGGGGTCTGCAACTAATGAAAAACTGTTTTTT. This chain uses TRBV28 with TRBJ1-4, with 9 bases matching TRBD1. CDR1 is MDHEN and CDR2 is SYDVKM in the germline V gene. V lost 8 bases to trimming and J lost 0 bases; unmatched junction nucleotides: 4. The CDR3 length is 15 residues.

This clone was observed a handful of times. The chain joins TRBV19 to TRBJ1-5, with 10 bases matching TRBD1. V shed 5 bases and J 5 bases; nucleotides not matched to a gene: 3. The CDR3 runs 14 residues. Per the germline V gene, CDR1 is LNHDA and CDR2 is SQIVND (reference sequence). The CDR3 region is CASSPTGGYQPQHF. The CDR3 coding sequence is TGTGCCAGTAGTCCGACAGGGGGCTATCAGCCCCAGCATTTT.

This clone occurred once. This chain connects TRBV5-1 to TRBJ1-2; D unresolved. V lost 1 base and J lost 8, with 9 bases in between. The germline V gene has CDR1 SGHRS and CDR2 YFSETQ. The CDR3 extends over 12 amino acids. CDR3 amino acids: CASSLSTEGYTF. In DNA, the CDR3 is TGCGCCAGCAGCTTGAGTACGGAGGGCTACACCTTC.

V gene TRBV6-1 combines with J gene TRBJ2-6, with 8 nucleotides matching TRBD1. Germline assignment: CDR1 MNHNS and CDR2 SASEGT. This CDR3 is 18 amino acids long. The V and J ends lost 2 bases and 0 bases, in that order; junction bases with no gene match: 6. The CDR3 reads CASSERNRGASGANVLTF. CDR3 nucleotides: TGTGCCAGCAGTGAACGGAACAGGGGGGCCTCTGGGGCCAACGTCCTGACTTTC.

This clone was observed a handful of times. V usage is TRBV6-5 and J usage is TRBJ1-6, with TRBD1 matching over 9 bases. The V segment lost 10 bases and the J segment 10 bases; nucleotides outside the gene matches: 8. Germline CDR1 is MNHEY and CDR2 is SVGAGI. The CDR3 runs 13 residues. CDR3 region: CAISRTGESPLHF. DNA of the CDR3: TGTGCCATTTCAAGGACAGGGGAATCACCCCTCCACTTT.